This T cell receptor beta chain derives from a study of cytomegalovirus exposure and HLA in healthy donors. The V gene end was trimmed by 5 bases and the J gene end by 8 bases; junction bases not matched to a gene: 9. This CDR3 region has 14 residues. CDR1 and CDR2 from the germline V gene are LNHDA and SQIVND (reference sequence). PCR used 60 Vbeta primers and 13 Jbeta primers. Data came from immunoSEQ multiplex PCR; TCRdb stores just in-frame clones and leaves some out. Its table records some 30,000 clones. With respect to this clone: The antigen remains unidentified.

Findings and caveats of the study: Cytomegalovirus-associated status was assigned to 150 or so TCR beta chains.

This chain joins TRBV19 and TRBJ1-1; TRBD1 agrees at 9 bases. The clonotype comes from a woman between 35 and 50 years old in good health and CMV-seropositive. The sample comprised PBMCs. CDR3 in DNA: TGTGCCAGTAGTTCACAGGGGGCTAATGCGGAAGCTTTCTTT. As protein: CASSSQGANAEAFF.